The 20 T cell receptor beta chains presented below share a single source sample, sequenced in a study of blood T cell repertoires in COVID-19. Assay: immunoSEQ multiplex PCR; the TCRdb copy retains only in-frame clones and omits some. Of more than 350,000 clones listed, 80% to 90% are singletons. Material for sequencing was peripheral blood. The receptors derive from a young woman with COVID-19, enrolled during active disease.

The CDR3: CASSQGDLRETQYF. CDR3 nucleotide sequence: TGCGCCAGCAGCCAAGGGGACTTACGGGAGACCCAGTACTTC. The V and J genes are TRBV4-1 and TRBJ2-5; tentatively, D is TRBD2 (6 bases). The CDR3 runs to 14 residues. Germline CDR1 MGHRA, CDR2 YSYEKL. Trimming removed 1 base from V and 5 bases from J, with 11 bases in between.

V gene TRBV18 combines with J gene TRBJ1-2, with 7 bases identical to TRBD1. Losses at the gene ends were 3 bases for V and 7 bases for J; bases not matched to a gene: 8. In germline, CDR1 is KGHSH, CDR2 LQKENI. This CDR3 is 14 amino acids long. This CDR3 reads CASSPDRLYSGYTF. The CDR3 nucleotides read TGTGCCAGCTCACCGGACAGGTTATATTCTGGCTACACCTTC.

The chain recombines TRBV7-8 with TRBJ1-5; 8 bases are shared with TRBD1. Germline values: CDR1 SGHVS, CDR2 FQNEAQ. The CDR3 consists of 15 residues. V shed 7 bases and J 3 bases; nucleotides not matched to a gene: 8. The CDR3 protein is CASMTGARVNQPQHF. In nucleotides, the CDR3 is TGTGCCAGCATGACAGGGGCCCGAGTCAATCAGCCCCAGCATTTT.

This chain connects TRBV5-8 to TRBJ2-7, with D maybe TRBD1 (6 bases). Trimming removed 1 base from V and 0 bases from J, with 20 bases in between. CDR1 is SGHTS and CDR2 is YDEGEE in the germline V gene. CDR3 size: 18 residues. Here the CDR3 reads CASSLSVFRWGRSYEQYF. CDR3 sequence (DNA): TGTGCCAGCAGCTTGTCGGTGTTCCGGTGGGGGCGCTCCTACGAGCAGTACTTC.

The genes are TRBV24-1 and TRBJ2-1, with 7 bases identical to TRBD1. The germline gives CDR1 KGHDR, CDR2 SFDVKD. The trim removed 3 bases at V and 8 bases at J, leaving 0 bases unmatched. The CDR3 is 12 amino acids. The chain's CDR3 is CATSDQGDEQFF. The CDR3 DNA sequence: TGTGCCACCAGTGATCAGGGGGATGAGCAGTTCTTC.

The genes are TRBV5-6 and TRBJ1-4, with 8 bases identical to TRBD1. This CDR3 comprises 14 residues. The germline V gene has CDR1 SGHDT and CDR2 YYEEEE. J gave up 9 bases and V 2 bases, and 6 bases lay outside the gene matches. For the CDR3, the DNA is TGTGCCAGCAGCTTCCGGACAGGGTTTCAAAAACTGTTTTTT. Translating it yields CASSFRTGFQKLFF.

The CDR3 spells CASTRPGGKNTGELFF. The DNA of the CDR3 is TGCGCCAGCACCCGACCCGGGGGAAAGAACACCGGGGAGCTGTTTTTT. This chain connects TRBV10-2 to TRBJ2-2, with a tentative D call TRBD2 (6 bases). Germline CDR1 reads WSHSY; CDR2 reads SAAADI. The CDR3 length is 16 residues. V was clipped by 7 bases and J by 1 base, with 16 bases between them.

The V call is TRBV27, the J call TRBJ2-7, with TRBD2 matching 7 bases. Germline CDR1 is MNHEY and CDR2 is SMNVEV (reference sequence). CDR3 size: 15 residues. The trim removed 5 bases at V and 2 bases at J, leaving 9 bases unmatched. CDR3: CASSPGLGPPYEQYF. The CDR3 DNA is TGTGCCAGCAGTCCCGGACTAGGCCCTCCCTACGAGCAGTACTTC.

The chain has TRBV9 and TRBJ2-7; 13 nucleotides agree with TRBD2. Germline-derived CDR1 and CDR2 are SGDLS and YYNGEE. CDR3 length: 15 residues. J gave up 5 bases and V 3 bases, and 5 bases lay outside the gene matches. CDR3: CASSELAGGPNEQYF. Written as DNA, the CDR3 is TGTGCCAGCAGCGAACTAGCGGGAGGGCCCAACGAGCAGTACTTC.

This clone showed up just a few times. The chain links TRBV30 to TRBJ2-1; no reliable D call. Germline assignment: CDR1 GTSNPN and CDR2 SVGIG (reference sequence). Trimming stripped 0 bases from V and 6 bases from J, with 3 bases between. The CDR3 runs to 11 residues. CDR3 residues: CAWSVANEQFF. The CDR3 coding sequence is TGTGCCTGGAGTGTAGCCAATGAGCAGTTCTTC.

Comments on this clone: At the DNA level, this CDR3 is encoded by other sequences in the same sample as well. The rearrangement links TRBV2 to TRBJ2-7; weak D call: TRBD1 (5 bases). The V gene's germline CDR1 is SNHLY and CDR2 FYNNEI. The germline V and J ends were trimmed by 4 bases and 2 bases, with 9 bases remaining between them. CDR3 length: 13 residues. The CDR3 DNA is TGTGCCAGCAGTGGGCAGGGCCCCTACGAGCAGTACTTC. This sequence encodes CASSGQGPYEQYF.

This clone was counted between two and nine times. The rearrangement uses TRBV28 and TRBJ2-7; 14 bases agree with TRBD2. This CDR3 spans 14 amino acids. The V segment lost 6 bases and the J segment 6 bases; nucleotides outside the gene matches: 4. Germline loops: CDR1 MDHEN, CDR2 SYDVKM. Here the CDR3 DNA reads TGTGCCAGCAGAGGGACTAGCGGGAGTACCGAGCAGTACTTC. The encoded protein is CASRGTSGSTEQYF.

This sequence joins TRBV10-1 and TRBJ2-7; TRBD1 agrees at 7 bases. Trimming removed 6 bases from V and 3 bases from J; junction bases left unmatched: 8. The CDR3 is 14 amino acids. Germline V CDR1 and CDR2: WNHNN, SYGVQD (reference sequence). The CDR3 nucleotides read TGCGCCAGCAGGAAGGACAGGAGCCTCTACGAGCAGTACTTC. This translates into CASRKDRSLYEQYF.

CDR3 in amino acids: CASSEAPGRPTQETQYF. Written as DNA, the CDR3 is TGTGCCAGCAGTGAAGCGCCGGGGAGACCAACCCAAGAGACCCAGTACTTC. The chain links TRBV6-1 to TRBJ2-5, with D maybe TRBD2 (5 bases). V dropped 0 bases and J dropped 1 base, with 15 bases sitting between them. Germline CDR1 and CDR2: MNHNS and SASEGT. There are 17 residues in the CDR3.

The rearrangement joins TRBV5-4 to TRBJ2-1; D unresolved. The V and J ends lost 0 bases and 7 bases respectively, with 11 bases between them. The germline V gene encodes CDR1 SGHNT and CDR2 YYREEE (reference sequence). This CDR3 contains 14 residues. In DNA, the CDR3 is TGTGCCAGCAGCTTGGGGGTAGCTTCGAATGAGCAGTTCTTC. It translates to CASSLGVASNEQFF.

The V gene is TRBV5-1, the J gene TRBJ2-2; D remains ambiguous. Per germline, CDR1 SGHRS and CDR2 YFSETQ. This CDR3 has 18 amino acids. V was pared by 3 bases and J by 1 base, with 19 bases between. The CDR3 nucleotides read TGCGCCAGCAGCTCCCGGCCCCCTGGGCCCGGGAACACCGGGGAGCTGTTTTTT. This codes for CASSSRPPGPGNTGELFF.

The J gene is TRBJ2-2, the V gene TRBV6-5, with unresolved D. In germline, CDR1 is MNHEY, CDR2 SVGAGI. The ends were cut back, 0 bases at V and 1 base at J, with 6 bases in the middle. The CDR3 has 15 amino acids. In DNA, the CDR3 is TGTGCCAGCAGTTACTCGAGCATGAACACCGGGGAGCTGTTTTTT. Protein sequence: CASSYSSMNTGELFF.

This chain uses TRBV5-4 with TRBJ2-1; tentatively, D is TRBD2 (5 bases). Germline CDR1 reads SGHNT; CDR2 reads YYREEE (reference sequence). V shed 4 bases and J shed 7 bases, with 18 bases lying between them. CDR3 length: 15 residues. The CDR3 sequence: CASSPEVARRNEQFF. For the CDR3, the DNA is TGTGCCAGCAGCCCGGAGGTAGCGAGAAGGAATGAGCAGTTCTTC.

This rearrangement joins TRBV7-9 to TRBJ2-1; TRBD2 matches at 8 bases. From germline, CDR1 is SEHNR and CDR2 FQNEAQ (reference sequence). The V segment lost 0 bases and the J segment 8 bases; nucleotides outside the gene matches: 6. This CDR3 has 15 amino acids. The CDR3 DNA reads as TGTGCCAGCAGCTTAGCGACGGGAGGGACGGATGAGCAGTTCTTC. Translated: CASSLATGGTDEQFF.

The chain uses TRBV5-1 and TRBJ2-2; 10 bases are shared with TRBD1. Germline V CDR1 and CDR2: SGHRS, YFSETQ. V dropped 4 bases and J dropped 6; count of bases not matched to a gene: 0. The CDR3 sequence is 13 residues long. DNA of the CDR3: TGCGCCAGCAGCGGGACAGGGGCCGGGGAGCTGTTTTTT. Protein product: CASSGTGAGELFF.